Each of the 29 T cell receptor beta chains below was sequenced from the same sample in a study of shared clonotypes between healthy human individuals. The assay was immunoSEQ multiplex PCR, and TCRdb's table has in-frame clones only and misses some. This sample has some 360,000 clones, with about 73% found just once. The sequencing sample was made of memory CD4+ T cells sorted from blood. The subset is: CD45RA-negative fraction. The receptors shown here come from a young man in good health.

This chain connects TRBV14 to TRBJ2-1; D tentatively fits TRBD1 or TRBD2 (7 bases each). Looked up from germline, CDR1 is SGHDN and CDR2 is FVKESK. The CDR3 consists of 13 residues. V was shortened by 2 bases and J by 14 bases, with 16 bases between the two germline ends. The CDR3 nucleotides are TGTGCCAGCAGCCAAACACCGACAGGGAGGGAGTTCTTC. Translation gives CASSQTPTGREFF.

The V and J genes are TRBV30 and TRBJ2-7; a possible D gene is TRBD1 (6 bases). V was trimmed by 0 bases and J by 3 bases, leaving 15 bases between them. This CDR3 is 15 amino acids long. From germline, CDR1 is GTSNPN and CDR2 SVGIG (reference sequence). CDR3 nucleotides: TGTGCCTGGAGTGTAGGGGGATCCAAGTACTACGAGCAGTACTTC. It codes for CAWSVGGSKYYEQYF.

The CDR3: CASSLLAEITDTQYF. CDR3 sequence (DNA): TGCGCCAGCAGCTTGCTAGCGGAGATTACAGATACGCAGTATTTT. The rearrangement joins TRBV5-1 to TRBJ2-3; 7 bases are a match to TRBD2. CDR1 SGHRS and CDR2 YFSETQ come from the germline V gene. V was pared by 1 base and J by 3 bases, with 5 bases of the junction left unmatched. This CDR3 contains 15 residues. The complete variable domain, with remaining parts taken from reference TRBV5-1 and TRBJ2-3, reads KAGVTQTPRYLIKTRGQQVTLSCSPISGHRSVSWYQQTPGQGLQFLFEYFSETQRNKGNFPGRFSGRQFSNSRSEMNVSTLELGDSALYLCASSLLAEITDTQYFGPGTRLTVL.

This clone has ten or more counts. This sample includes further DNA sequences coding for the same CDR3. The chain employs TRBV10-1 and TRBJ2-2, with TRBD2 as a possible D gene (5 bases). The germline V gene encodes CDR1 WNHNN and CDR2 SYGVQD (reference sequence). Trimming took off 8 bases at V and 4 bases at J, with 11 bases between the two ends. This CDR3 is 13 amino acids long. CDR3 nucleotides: TGCGCCAGCTCGGCCGGAGGCACCGGGGAGCTGTTTTTT. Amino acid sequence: CASSAGGTGELFF.

CDR3 in amino acids: CASSLWDRQETQYF. The CDR3 DNA follows: TGTGCCAGCAGTTTATGGGACAGACAAGAGACCCAGTACTTC. The chain is built from TRBV6-5 and TRBJ2-5, with TRBD1 matching 7 bases. Germline loops: CDR1 MNHEY, CDR2 SVGAGI. The CDR3 sequence is 14 residues long. V was pared by 4 bases and J by 2 bases, with 4 bases of the junction left unmatched.

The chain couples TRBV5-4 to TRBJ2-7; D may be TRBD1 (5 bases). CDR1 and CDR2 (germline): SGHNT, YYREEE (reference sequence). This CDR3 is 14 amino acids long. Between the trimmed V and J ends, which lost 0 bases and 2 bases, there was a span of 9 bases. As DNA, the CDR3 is TGTGCCAGCAGCTTGGGGGGCGCCACCTACGAGCAGTACTTC. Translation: CASSLGGATYEQYF.

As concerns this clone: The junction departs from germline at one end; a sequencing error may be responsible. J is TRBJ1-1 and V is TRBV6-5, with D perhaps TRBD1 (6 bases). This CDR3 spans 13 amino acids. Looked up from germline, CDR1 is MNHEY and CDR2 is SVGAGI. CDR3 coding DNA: TGTGTCAGCAGCCCGACAGGTAACACTGAAGCTTTCTTT. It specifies CVSSPTGNTEAFF.

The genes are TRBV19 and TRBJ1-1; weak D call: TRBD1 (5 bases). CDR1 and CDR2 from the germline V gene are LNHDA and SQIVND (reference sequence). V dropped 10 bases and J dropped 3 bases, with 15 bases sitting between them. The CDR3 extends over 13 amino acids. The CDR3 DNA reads TGTGCCACTACGACAGAGACCGACACTGAAGCTTTCTTT. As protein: CATTTETDTEAFF.

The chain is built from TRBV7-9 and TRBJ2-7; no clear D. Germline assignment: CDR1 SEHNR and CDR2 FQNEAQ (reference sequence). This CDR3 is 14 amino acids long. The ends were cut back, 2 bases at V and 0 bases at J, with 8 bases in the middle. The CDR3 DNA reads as TGTGCCAGCAGCTTATCGGGCACCTCCTACGAGCAGTACTTC. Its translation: CASSLSGTSYEQYF.

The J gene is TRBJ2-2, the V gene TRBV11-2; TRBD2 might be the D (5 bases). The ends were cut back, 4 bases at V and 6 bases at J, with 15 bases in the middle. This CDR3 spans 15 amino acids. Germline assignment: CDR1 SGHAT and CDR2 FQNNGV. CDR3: CASSSRTGEAGELFF. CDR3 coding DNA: TGTGCCAGCAGCTCCCGGACTGGAGAGGCCGGGGAGCTGTTTTTT.

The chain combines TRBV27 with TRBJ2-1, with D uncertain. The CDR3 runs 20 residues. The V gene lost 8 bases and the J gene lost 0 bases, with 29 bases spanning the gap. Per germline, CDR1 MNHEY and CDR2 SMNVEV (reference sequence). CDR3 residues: CASRPAQWNSPRSSYNEQFF. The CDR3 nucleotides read TGTGCCAGCCGACCCGCCCAATGGAATTCGCCGCGTAGCTCCTACAATGAGCAGTTCTTC.

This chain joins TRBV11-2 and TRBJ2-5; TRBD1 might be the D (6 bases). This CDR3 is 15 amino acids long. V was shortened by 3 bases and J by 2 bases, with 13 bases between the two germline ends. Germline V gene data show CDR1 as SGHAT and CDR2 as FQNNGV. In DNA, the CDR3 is TGTGCCAGCAGCTTTAGTCCTGGGACACAAGAGACCCAGTACTTC. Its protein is CASSFSPGTQETQYF. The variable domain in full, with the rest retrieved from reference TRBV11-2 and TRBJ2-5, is EAGVAQSPRYKIIEKRQSVAFWCNPISGHATLYWYQQILGQGPKLLIQFQNNGVVDDSQLPKDRFSAERLKGVDSTLKIQPAKLEDSAVYLCASSFSPGTQETQYFGPGTRLLVL.

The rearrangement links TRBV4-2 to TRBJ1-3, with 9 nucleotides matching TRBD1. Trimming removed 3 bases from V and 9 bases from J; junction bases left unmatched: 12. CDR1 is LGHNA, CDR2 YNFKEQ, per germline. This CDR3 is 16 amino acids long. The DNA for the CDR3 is TGTGCCAGCAGCCAGGGGAACCGGGACAGGGTTAGCACCATATATTTT. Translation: CASSQGNRDRVSTIYF.

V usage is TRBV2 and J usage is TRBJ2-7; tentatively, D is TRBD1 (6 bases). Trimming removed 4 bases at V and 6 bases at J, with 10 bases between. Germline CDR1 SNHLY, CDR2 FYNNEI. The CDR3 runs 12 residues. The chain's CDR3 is CASSVGQSEQYF. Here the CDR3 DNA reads TGTGCCAGCAGTGTTGGACAGTCCGAGCAGTACTTC. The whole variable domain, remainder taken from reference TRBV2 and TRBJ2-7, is EPEVTQTPSHQVTQMGQEVILRCVPISNHLYFYWYRQILGQKVEFLVSFYNNEISEKSEIFDDQFSVERPDGSNFTLKIRSTKLEDSAMYFCASSVGQSEQYFGPGTRLTVT.

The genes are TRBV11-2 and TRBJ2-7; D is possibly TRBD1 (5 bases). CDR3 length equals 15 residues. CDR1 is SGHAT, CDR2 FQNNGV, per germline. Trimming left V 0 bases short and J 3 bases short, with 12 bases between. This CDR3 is CASSLDPAGNYEQYF. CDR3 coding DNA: TGTGCCAGCAGCTTAGATCCGGCAGGGAACTACGAGCAGTACTTC. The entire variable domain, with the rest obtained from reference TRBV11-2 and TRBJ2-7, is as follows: EAGVAQSPRYKIIEKRQSVAFWCNPISGHATLYWYQQILGQGPKLLIQFQNNGVVDDSQLPKDRFSAERLKGVDSTLKIQPAKLEDSAVYLCASSLDPAGNYEQYFGPGTRLTVT.

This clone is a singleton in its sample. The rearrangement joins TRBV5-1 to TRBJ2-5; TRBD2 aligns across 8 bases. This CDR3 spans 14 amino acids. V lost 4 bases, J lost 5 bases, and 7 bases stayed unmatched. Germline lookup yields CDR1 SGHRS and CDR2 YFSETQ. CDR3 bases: TGCGCCAGCAGCACCCATCAGCGGGGGGAGACCCAGTACTTC. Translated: CASSTHQRGETQYF.

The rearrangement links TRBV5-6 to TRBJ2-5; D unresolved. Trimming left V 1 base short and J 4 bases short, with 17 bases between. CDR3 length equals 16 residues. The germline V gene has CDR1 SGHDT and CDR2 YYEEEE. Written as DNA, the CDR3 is TGTGCCAGCAGCTTGTGGCTAGGATCGATGACAGAGACCCAGTACTTC. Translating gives CASSLWLGSMTETQYF.

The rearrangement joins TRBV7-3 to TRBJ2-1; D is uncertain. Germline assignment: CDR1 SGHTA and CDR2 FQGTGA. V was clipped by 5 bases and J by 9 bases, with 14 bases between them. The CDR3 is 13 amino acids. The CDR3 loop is CASSPILFGEQFF. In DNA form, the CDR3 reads TGTGCCAGCAGCCCCATACTGTTTGGTGAGCAGTTCTTC.

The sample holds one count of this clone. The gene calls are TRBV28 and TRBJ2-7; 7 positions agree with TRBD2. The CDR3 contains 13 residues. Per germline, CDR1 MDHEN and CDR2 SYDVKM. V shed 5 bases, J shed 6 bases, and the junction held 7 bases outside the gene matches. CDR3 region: CASSPLGLVEQYF. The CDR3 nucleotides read TGTGCCAGCAGTCCTCTAGGACTAGTCGAGCAGTACTTC.

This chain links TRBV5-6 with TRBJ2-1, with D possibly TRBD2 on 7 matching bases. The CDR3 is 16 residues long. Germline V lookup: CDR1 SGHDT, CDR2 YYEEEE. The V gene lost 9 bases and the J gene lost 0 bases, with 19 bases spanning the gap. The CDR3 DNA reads TGTGCCACCCAAGGGGGGGGGCCACACTCCTACAATGAGCAGTTCTTC. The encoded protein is CATQGGGPHSYNEQFF.

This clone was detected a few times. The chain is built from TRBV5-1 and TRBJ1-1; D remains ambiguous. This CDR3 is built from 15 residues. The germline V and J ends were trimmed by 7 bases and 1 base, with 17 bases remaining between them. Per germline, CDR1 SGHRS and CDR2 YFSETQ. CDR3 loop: CASRPTSIANTEAFF. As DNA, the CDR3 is TGCGCCAGCCGTCCAACTAGTATTGCGAACACTGAAGCTTTCTTT.

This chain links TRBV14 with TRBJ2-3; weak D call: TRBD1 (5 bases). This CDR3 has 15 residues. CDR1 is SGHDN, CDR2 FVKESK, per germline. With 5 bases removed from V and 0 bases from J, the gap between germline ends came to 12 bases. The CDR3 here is CASSRQTVSTDTQYF. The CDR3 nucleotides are TGTGCCAGCAGCAGACAGACAGTGAGCACAGATACGCAGTATTTT.

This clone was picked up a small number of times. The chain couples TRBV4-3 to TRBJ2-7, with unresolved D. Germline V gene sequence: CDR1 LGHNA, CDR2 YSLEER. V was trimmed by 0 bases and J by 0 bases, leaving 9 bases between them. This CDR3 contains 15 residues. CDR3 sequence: CASSQDTQSSYEQYF. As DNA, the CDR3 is TGCGCCAGCAGCCAAGATACTCAAAGCTCCTACGAGCAGTACTTC.

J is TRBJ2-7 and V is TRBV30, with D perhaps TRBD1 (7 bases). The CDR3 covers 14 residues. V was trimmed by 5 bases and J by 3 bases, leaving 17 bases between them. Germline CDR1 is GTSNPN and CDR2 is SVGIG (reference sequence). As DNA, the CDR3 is TGTGCCTGGGGGTTGGGGGGACAGAGCTACGAGCAGTACTTC. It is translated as CAWGLGGQSYEQYF.

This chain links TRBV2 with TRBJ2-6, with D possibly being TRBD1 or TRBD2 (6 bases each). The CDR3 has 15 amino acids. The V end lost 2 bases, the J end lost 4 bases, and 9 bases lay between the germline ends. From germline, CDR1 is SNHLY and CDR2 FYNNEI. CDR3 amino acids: CASSERGRGANVLTF. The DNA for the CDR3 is TGTGCCAGCAGTGAACGGGGGCGCGGGGCCAACGTCCTGACTTTC.

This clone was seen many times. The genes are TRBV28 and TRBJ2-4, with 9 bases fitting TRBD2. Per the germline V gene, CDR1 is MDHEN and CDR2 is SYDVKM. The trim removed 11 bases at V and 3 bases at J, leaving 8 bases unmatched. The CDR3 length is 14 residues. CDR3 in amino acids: CAGIAGVGKNIQYF. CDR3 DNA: TGTGCCGGAATAGCGGGAGTGGGCAAAAACATTCAGTACTTC.

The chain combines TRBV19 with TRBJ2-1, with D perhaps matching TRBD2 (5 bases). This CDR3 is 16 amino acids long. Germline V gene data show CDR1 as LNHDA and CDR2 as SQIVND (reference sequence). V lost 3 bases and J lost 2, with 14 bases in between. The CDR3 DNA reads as TGTGCCAGTAGTATTTCGGCGGGCCGTGCCTACAATGAGCAGTTCTTC. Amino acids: CASSISAGRAYNEQFF.

CDR3 in DNA: TGTGCCAGCAGCTTACGCTCCTCCTCCGACTCCGAGCAGTACTTC. Protein sequence: CASSLRSSSDSEQYF. This chain links TRBV7-6 with TRBJ2-7, with D unclear. Germline V CDR1 and CDR2: SGHVS, FNYEAQ. This CDR3 is 15 amino acids long. The V end lost 2 bases, the J end lost 6 bases, and 17 bases lay between the germline ends.

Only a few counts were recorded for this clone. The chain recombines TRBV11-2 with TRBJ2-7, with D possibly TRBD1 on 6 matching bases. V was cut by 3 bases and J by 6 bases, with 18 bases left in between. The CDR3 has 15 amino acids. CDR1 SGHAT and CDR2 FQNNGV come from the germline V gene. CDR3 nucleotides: TGTGCCAGCAGCTTGCGACAGGAGACCGGACCCGAGCAGTACTTC. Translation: CASSLRQETGPEQYF.